This TCR beta chain was obtained from a study of tumor and adjacent non-tumor tissue in lung cancer. The CDR3 is 15 amino acids. CDR1 MGHRA and CDR2 YSYEKL come from the germline V gene. TCRbeta libraries were built with three rounds of nested PCR, modified from ARM-PCR. TCRdb re-called the multiplex PCR reads with MiXCR, one entry per CDR3 protein. The repertoire consists of 70,000 or so distinct CDR3 sequences, with almost 60% occurring once and the leading ten covering around 20%. About this clonotype: One junction end does not reproduce the germline sequence, and a read error may be involved.

RNA was extracted from bulk tissue without any cell sorting. The TCR comes from a man between 45 and 60 years old with non-small cell lung cancer. J is TRBJ2-1 and V is TRBV4-1, with D possibly matching TRBD1 (6 bases). The sample was lung tumor tissue. The CDR3 here is CAGSQGQINNNEQFF. For the CDR3, the DNA is TGCGCCGGCAGCCAAGGACAGATAAATAACAATGAGCAGTTCTTC.